This TCR beta chain was captured in a study of T cells in Graves' hyperthyroidism and ophthalmopathy. The wider study: Staff took peripheral blood when the initial diagnosis was made, before any treatment began. Study-wide findings and caveats: Blood also showed most of the thyroid clonotypes that were expanded above 0.001.

On this clonotype itself: The antigen is undetermined.

Thyroid ultrasound and orbital computed tomography, with clinical symptoms and serum thyroxine and TRAb, informed diagnoses. PBMCs were sourced from roughly 9.7 ml fresh peripheral blood. CDR3 size: 14 residues. Germline V CDR1 and CDR2: MGHRA, YSYEKL. V lost 2 bases and J lost 4, with 11 bases in between. TCR beta CDR3 region amplification was performed from RNA transcripts. TCR CDR3 underwent first-round RT-PCR with the HTBI primer set. TCRdb processed the multiplex PCR reads anew with MiXCR; each CDR3 protein has one entry. The sample yields approximately 410,000 distinct CDR3 sequences, approximately 15% seen once.

The sequencing sample was made of blood. The chain recombines TRBV4-1 with TRBJ2-5; D perhaps matches TRBD1 (6 bases). This receptor was taken from a young woman with Graves' hyperthyroidism. The CDR3 DNA reads TGCGCCAGCAGCCAATCTCAGGGGAGAGAGACCCAGTACTTC. Translating gives CASSQSQGRETQYF.